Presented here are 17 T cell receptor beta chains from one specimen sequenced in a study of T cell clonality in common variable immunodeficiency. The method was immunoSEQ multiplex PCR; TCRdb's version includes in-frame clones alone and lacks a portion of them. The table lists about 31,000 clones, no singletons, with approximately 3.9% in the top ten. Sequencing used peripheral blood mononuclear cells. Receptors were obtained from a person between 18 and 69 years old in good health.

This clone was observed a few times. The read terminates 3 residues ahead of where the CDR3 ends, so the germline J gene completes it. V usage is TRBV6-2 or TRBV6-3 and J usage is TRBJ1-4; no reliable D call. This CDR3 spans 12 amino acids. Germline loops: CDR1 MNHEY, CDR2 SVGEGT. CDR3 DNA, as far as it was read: TGTGCCAGCAGTTCGGTGGTTTCACCA. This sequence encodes CASSSVVSP. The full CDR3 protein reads CASSSVVSPLFF.

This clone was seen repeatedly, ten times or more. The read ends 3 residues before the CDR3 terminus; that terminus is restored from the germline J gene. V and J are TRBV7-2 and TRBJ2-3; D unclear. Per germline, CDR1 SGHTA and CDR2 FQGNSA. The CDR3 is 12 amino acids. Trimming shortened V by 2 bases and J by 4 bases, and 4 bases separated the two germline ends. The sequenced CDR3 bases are TGTGCCAGCAGCTTACTTGCAGATACG. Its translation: CASSLLADT. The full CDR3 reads CASSLLADTQYF.

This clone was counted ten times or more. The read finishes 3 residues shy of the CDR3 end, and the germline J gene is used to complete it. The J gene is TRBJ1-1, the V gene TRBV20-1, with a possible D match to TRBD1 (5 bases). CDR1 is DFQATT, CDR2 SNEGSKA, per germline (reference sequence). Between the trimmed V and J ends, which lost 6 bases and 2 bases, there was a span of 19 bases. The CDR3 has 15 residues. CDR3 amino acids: CSAPSGGNLNTEAFF. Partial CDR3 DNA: TGCAGTGCCCCATCGGGGGGAAACCTAAACACTGAA.

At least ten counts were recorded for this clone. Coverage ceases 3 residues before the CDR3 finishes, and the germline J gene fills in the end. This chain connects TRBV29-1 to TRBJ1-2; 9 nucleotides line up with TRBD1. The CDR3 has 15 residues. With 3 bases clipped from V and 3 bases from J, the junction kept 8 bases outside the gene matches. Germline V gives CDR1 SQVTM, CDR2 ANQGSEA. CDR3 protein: CSVDTGQGKHYGYTF. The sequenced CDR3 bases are TGCAGCGTTGATACTGGACAGGGGAAGCACTATGGC.

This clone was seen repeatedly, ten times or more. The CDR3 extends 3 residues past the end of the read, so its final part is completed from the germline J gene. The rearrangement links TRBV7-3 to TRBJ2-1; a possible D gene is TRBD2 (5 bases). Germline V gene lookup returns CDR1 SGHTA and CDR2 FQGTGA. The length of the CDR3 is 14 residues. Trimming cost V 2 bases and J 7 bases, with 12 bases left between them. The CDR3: CASSLLALGNEQFF. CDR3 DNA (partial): TGTGCCAGCAGCTTACTAGCCTTGGGAAATGAG.

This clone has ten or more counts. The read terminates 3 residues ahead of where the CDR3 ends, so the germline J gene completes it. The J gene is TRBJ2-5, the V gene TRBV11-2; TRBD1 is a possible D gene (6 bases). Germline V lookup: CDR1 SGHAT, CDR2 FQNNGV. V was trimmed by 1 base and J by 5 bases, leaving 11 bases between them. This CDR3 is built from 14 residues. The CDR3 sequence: CASSLAGGGETQYF. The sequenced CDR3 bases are TGTGCCAGCAGCTTAGCTGGGGGCGGTGAGACC.

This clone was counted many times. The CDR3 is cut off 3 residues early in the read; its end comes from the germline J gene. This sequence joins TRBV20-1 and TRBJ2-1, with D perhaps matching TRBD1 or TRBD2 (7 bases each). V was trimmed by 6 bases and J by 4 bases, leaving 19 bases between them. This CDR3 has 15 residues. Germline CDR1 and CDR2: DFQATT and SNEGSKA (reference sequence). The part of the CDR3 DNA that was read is TGCAGTGCGAAGGGGGCGGGAGATAGGTACAATGAG. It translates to CSAKGAGDRYNE. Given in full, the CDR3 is CSAKGAGDRYNEQFF.

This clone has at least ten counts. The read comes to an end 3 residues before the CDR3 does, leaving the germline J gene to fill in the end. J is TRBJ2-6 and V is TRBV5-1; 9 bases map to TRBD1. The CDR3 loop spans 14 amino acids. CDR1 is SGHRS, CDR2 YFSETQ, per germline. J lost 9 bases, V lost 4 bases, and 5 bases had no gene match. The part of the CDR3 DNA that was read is TGCGCCAGCAGCCTACAGGGGGCTGTCAACGTC. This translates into CASSLQGAVNV. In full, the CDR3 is CASSLQGAVNVLTF.

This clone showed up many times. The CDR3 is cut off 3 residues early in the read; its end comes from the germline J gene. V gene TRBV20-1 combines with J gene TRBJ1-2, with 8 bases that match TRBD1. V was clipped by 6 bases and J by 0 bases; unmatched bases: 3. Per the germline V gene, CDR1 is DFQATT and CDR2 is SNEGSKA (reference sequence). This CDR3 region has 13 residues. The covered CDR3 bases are TGCAGTGCGCGGACAGGGCCTAACTATGGC. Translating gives CSARTGPNYG. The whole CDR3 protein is CSARTGPNYGYTF.

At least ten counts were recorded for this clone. The CDR3 spells CASSLTSGSDEQYF. The part of the CDR3 DNA that was read is TGTGCCAGCAGCCTCACTAGCGGGAGCGACGAG. This chain links TRBV13 with TRBJ2-7, with TRBD2 identical over 11 bases. The CDR3 end is not reached by the read, which stops 3 residues before it; the germline J gene fills it in. The CDR3 runs 14 residues. Germline V gene sequence: CDR1 PRHDT, CDR2 FYEKMQ (reference sequence). The ends lost 5 bases at V and 5 bases at J; junction bases unmatched: 5.

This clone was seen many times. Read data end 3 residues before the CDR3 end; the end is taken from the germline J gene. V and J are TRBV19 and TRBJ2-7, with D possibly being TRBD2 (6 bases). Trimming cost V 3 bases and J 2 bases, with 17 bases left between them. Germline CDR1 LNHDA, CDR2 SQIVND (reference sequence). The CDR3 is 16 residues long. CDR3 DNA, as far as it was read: TGTGCCAGTAGTATCGCTATTGGGTTAGCGGCCTACGAG. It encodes CASSIAIGLAAYE. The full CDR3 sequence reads CASSIAIGLAAYEQYF.

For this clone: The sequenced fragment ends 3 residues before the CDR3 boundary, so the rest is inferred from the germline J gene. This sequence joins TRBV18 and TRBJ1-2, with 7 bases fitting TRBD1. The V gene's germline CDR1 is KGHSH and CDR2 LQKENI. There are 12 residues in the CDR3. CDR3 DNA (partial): TGTGCCAGCTCACCGGGACAGACTGAC. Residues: CASSPGQTD. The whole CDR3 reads CASSPGQTDYTF.

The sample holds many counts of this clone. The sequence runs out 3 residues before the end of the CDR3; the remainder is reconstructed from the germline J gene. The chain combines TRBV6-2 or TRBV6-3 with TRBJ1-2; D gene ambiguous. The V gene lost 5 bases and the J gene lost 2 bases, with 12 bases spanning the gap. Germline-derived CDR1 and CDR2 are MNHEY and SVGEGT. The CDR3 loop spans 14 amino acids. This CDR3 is CASSHPTGNYGYTF. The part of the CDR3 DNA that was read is TGTGCCAGCAGTCACCCTACGGGGAACTATGGC.

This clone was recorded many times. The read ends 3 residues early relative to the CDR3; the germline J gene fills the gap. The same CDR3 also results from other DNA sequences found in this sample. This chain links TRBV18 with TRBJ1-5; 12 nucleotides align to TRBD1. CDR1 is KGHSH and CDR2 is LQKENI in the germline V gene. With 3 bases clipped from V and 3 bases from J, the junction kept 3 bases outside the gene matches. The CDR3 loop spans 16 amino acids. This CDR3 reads CASSPGTGGINQPQHF. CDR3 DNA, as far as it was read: TGTGCCAGCTCACCGGGGACAGGGGGCATCAATCAGCCC.

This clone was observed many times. CDR3 DNA, as far as it was read: TGCGCCAGCAGCTTGTTGGAGGGGGAGGGAAATACTGAA. Its translation is CASSLLEGEGNTE. The whole CDR3 protein is CASSLLEGEGNTEAFF. The chain uses TRBV5-1 and TRBJ1-1, with D possibly being TRBD1 (6 bases). The CDR3 end lies 3 residues beyond the end of the read and is filled in from the germline J gene. Between the trimmed V and J ends, which lost 1 base and 5 bases, there was a span of 18 bases. The CDR3 extends over 16 amino acids. CDR1 is SGHRS, CDR2 YFSETQ, per germline. Full variable domain (rest looked up from reference TRBV5-1 and TRBJ1-1): KAGVTQTPRYLIKTRGQQVTLSCSPISGHRSVSWYQQTPGQGLQFLFEYFSETQRNKGNFPGRFSGRQFSNSRSEMNVSTLELGDSALYLCASSLLEGEGNTEAFFGQGTRLTVV.

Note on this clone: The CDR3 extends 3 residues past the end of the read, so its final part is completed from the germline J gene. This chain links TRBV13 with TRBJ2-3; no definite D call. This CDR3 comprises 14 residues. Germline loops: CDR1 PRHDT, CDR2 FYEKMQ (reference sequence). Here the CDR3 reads CASSLGGLNQPQYF. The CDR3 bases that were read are TGTGCCAGCAGCTTAGGGGGCCTCAATCAGCCG.

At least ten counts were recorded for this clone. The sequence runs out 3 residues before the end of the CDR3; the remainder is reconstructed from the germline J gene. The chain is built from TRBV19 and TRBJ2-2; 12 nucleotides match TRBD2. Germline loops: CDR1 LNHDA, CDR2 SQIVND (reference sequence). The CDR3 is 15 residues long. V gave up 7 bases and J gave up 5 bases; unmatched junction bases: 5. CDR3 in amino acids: CASKGLAGRTGELFF. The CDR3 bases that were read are TGTGCCAGTAAAGGACTAGCGGGGAGGACCGGGGAG. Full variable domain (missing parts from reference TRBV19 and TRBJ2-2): DGGITQSPKYLFRKEGQNVTLSCEQNLNHDAMYWYRQDPGQGLRLIYYSQIVNDFQKGDIAEGYSVSREKKESFPLTVTSAQKNPTAFYLCASKGLAGRTGELFFGEGSRLTVL.